This entry is about one T cell receptor (beta chain). Its antigen remains unknown. The entry originates in a study of cytomegalovirus exposure and HLA in healthy donors. Findings and limits, study-wide: Productive rates of about 87% or about 30% were seen for most TCR beta V segments in an earlier analysis.

PCR was performed using 60 Vbeta and 13 Jbeta primers. Sequencing used immunoSEQ multiplex PCR; TCRdb keeps in-frame clones, though not all of them. The sample includes approximately 76,000 clones, around 80% of them seen just once. The sequencing sample was made of PBMCs. This receptor was obtained from a man aged 25-40 years in good health and CMV-seronegative.

CDR3 DNA sequence: TGCGCCAGCAAAAGGGGCTCCTACAATGAGCAGTTCTTC. This encodes CASKRGSYNEQFF. V gene TRBV5-1 combines with J gene TRBJ2-1, with a tentative D call TRBD1 (5 bases). CDR3 length: 13 amino acids. In germline, CDR1 is SGHRS, CDR2 YFSETQ. V was pared by 6 bases and J by 0 bases, with 7 bases between.